Below, 16 T cell receptor beta chains from the same sample are listed, as sequenced in a study of cytotoxic CD8 clonotypes in ibrutinib-treated CLL. Profiled with immunoSEQ multiplex PCR; TCRdb holds only in-frame clones, not every one. The repertoire holds more than 6,500 clones, with less than 75% as singletons. The sequencing used PBMCs, collected before ibrutinib treatment. These TCRs come from a human donor with chronic lymphocytic leukemia.

This sequence joins TRBV7-2 and TRBJ2-7, with 12 positions matching TRBD2. With 5 bases clipped from V and 3 bases from J, the junction kept 5 bases outside the gene matches. Germline lookup yields CDR1 SGHTA and CDR2 FQGNSA. The CDR3 runs 15 residues. The CDR3 coding sequence is TGTGCCAGCAGCGCCCGGACTAGCGGGATCTACGAGCAGTACTTC. This gives the protein CASSARTSGIYEQYF.

This rearrangement joins TRBV5-1 to TRBJ2-1; possibly TRBD2 for D (5 bases). CDR1 is SGHRS, CDR2 YFSETQ, per germline. V lost 7 bases and J lost 6, with 8 bases in between. CDR3 length: 11 amino acids. CDR3 bases: TGCGCCAGCGGGAGTCCCAATGAGCAGTTCTTC. Amino acid sequence: CASGSPNEQFF.

The chain joins TRBV2 to TRBJ2-4; maybe TRBD1 (5 bases). V lost 5 bases to trimming and J lost 8 bases, with 16 bases between them. Germline values: CDR1 SNHLY, CDR2 FYNNEI. The CDR3 covers 14 residues. CDR3 loop: CASSQPPRADIQYF. As DNA, the CDR3 is TGTGCCAGCAGTCAACCGCCCAGGGCCGACATTCAGTACTTC.

The genes are TRBV19 and TRBJ1-5, with 8 bases fitting TRBD1. The CDR3 length is 14 residues. Germline V lookup: CDR1 LNHDA, CDR2 SQIVND (reference sequence). V shed 6 bases and J 5 bases; nucleotides not matched to a gene: 6. CDR3 nucleotide sequence: TGTGCCAGTAGACGGGACAGGTTCGATCAGCCCCAGCATTTT. Translation: CASRRDRFDQPQHF. The full variable domain, completed using reference TRBV19 and TRBJ1-5, is DGGITQSPKYLFRKEGQNVTLSCEQNLNHDAMYWYRQDPGQGLRLIYYSQIVNDFQKGDIAEGYSVSREKKESFPLTVTSAQKNPTAFYLCASRRDRFDQPQHFGDGTRLSIL.

This chain joins TRBV4-1 and TRBJ2-6; TRBD1 might be the D (6 bases). Deletions cut 3 bases from V and 0 bases from J, with 12 bases between. The length of the CDR3 is 17 residues. Germline CDR1 reads MGHRA; CDR2 reads YSYEKL. This chain's CDR3 is CASSQNFRGSGANVLTF. For the CDR3, the DNA is TGCGCCAGCAGCCAGAACTTCAGGGGCTCTGGGGCCAACGTCCTGACTTTC.

There are a few counts of this clone. The chain is built from TRBV7-9 and TRBJ2-6, with TRBD2 as a possible D gene (7 bases). Germline-derived CDR1 and CDR2 are SEHNR and FQNEAQ (reference sequence). CDR3 size: 18 residues. The V and J ends lost 5 bases and 2 bases respectively, with 19 bases between them. This CDR3 reads CASSTRVGGAAGANVLTF. The CDR3 DNA reads TGTGCCAGCAGCACCCGAGTGGGGGGGGCTGCTGGGGCCAACGTCCTGACTTTC.

The V call is TRBV5-1, the J call TRBJ2-7, with 7 bases lining up with TRBD1. The V segment lost 2 bases and the J segment 4 bases; nucleotides outside the gene matches: 9. CDR1 and CDR2 from the germline V gene are SGHRS and YFSETQ. The CDR3 totals 15 residues. The CDR3 protein is CASSFRGGELYEQYF. The CDR3 bases are TGCGCCAGCAGCTTTCGAGGGGGCGAATTGTACGAGCAGTACTTC.

This sequence joins TRBV19 and TRBJ1-5, with D perhaps matching TRBD1 (6 bases). Trimming pared 7 bases from V and 6 bases from J, leaving 19 bases between. In germline, CDR1 is LNHDA, CDR2 SQIVND (reference sequence). This CDR3 has 15 amino acids. The chain's CDR3 is CASTLLVGAVQPQHF. CDR3 DNA sequence: TGTGCCAGTACCCTCCTCGTGGGGGCGGTTCAGCCCCAGCATTTT.

The table lists this clone with a few counts. This chain links TRBV7-2 with TRBJ2-4, with D unresolved. This CDR3 has 12 residues. V was clipped by 1 base and J by 7 bases, with 5 bases between them. CDR1 is SGHTA and CDR2 is FQGNSA in the germline V gene. The CDR3 DNA reads TGTGCCAGCAGCTTAGTTGAGAACATTCAGTACTTC. Its protein is CASSLVENIQYF.

V usage is TRBV9 and J usage is TRBJ2-1; 8 positions agree with TRBD2. This CDR3 region has 15 residues. Trimming removed 0 bases from V and 5 bases from J; junction bases left unmatched: 4. Germline CDR1 is SGDLS and CDR2 is YYNGEE. CDR3 region: CASSVVGTRNNEQFF. The CDR3 bases are TGTGCCAGCAGCGTAGTAGGGACTAGAAACAATGAGCAGTTCTTC.

The chain uses TRBV4-1 and TRBJ2-1; no definite D call. Germline CDR1 is MGHRA and CDR2 is YSYEKL. The CDR3 consists of 12 residues. Trimming pared 6 bases from V and 4 bases from J, leaving 7 bases between. CDR3 DNA: TGCGCCAGCAGAACGGAATACAATGAGCAGTTCTTC. Its translation: CASRTEYNEQFF.

V is TRBV6-5 and J is TRBJ2-7; 7 nucleotides agree with TRBD1. With V trimmed by 4 bases and J by 5 bases, 8 bases remained unmatched. The CDR3 spans 14 residues. Per germline, CDR1 MNHEY and CDR2 SVGAGI. The DNA of the CDR3 is TGTGCCAGCAGTTCACAGGGGCCGGAGGACGAGCAGTACTTC. This sequence encodes CASSSQGPEDEQYF.

This rearrangement joins TRBV7-8 to TRBJ2-6; D remains unclear. Germline V CDR1 and CDR2: SGHVS, FQNEAQ. CDR3 length equals 18 residues. The ends were cut back, 5 bases at V and 5 bases at J, with 22 bases in the middle. Written as DNA, the CDR3 is TGTGCCAGCAGCCAAAATAATTACCCACAAAGTCGGGCCAACGTCCTGACTTTC. It encodes CASSQNNYPQSRANVLTF.

This chain links TRBV11-2 with TRBJ2-7; 9 bases agree with TRBD1. The CDR3 sequence is 17 residues long. V dropped 1 base and J dropped 6; count of bases not matched to a gene: 13. In germline, CDR1 is SGHAT, CDR2 FQNNGV. CDR3 in DNA: TGTGCCAGCAGCTTAGGCGGGTTGGGACAGGGTCAGTTCGAGCAGTACTTC. Protein product: CASSLGGLGQGQFEQYF. Supplemented by reference TRBV11-2 and TRBJ2-7, the full variable domain reads EAGVAQSPRYKIIEKRQSVAFWCNPISGHATLYWYQQILGQGPKLLIQFQNNGVVDDSQLPKDRFSAERLKGVDSTLKIQPAKLEDSAVYLCASSLGGLGQGQFEQYFGPGTRLTVT.

This clone came up once. The chain is built from TRBV28 and TRBJ1-2, with D unresolved. The CDR3 covers 10 residues. CDR1 MDHEN and CDR2 SYDVKM come from the germline V gene. The ends were cut back, 6 bases at V and 10 bases at J, with 9 bases in the middle. The chain's CDR3 is CASSSFLYTF. The CDR3 region has the DNA TGTGCCAGCAGCTCCTTTCTCTACACCTTC.

This sequence joins TRBV18 and TRBJ2-7, with 7 bases aligning to TRBD2. Germline-derived CDR1 and CDR2 are KGHSH and LQKENI. J gave up 1 base and V 6 bases, and 9 bases lay outside the gene matches. This CDR3 has 15 residues. The CDR3: CASSIGDGGSYEQYF. The DNA of the CDR3 is TGTGCCAGCTCCATTGGGGACGGGGGGTCCTACGAGCAGTACTTC. The entire variable domain, with the rest obtained from reference TRBV18 and TRBJ2-7, is as follows: NAGVMQNPRHLVRRRGQEARLRCSPMKGHSHVYWYRQLPEEGLKFMVYLQKENIIDESGMPKERFSAEFPKEGPSILRIQQVVRGDSAAYFCASSIGDGGSYEQYFGPGTRLTVT.